This T cell receptor beta chain was identified in a study of spatial heterogeneity in lung cancer. On each TCR cDNA molecule, a unique molecular identifier was present. One entry per CDR3 protein, called by TCRdb with MiXCR from the 5' RACE reads. In the table there are about 86,000 distinct CDR3 sequences, roughly 12% of which are singletons. Time point reported: sample taken at primary tumor resection. Sequencing covered unsorted whole RNA taken from tumor, nontumor lung or frozen PBMC. Untreated early-stage non-small cell lung cancer patients, roughly 72 in total, were the donors. This clonotype turned up a few times. At one end the junction does not follow the germline gene, possibly because of a read error. Germline-derived CDR1 and CDR2 are MNHNS and SASEGT. The CDR3 is made up of 14 amino acids.

The receptor comes from a male donor with early-stage non-small cell lung cancer. The chain has TRBV6-1 and TRBJ2-6; TRBD2 matches at 11 bases. This specimen consisted of PBMCs, obtained at surgery. In DNA, the CDR3 is TGTGCCAGCAGTGAGACTAGCGGGGTCAACGTCCTGACTTTC. It codes for CASSETSGVNVLTF.